Each of the 10 T cell receptor beta chains below was sequenced from the same sample in a study of cytomegalovirus exposure and HLA in healthy donors. PCR used 60 Vbeta primers and 13 Jbeta primers. Using immunoSEQ multiplex PCR, the repertoire was profiled, and TCRdb retains in-frame clones only, with some absent. The table shows approximately 170,000 clones, with 68% occurring only once. What was sequenced was PBMCs. These receptors came from a woman aged 40 to 50 in good health and CMV-seropositive.

This chain links TRBV18 with TRBJ2-3; 10 bases are a match to TRBD2. CDR3 length equals 15 residues. Per the germline V gene, CDR1 is KGHSH and CDR2 is LQKENI. The V gene end was trimmed by 0 bases and the J gene end by 3 bases; junction bases not matched to a gene: 0. This chain's CDR3 is CASSPPGLATDTQYF. The CDR3 bases are TGTGCCAGCTCACCACCGGGACTAGCGACAGATACGCAGTATTTT. Variable domain in full (rest from reference TRBV18 and TRBJ2-3): NAGVMQNPRHLVRRRGQEARLRCSPMKGHSHVYWYRQLPEEGLKFMVYLQKENIIDESGMPKERFSAEFPKEGPSILRIQQVVRGDSAAYFCASSPPGLATDTQYFGPGTRLTVL.

The J gene is TRBJ2-5, the V gene TRBV11-2, with 8 bases identical to TRBD2. Germline values: CDR1 SGHAT, CDR2 FQNNGV. Trimming at V came to 5 bases and at J to 0 bases, leaving 2 bases not matched to a gene. This CDR3 spans 14 amino acids. The CDR3 region has the DNA TGTGCCAGCAGCAGTAGCGGGAACCAAGAGACCCAGTACTTC. Translation: CASSSSGNQETQYF.

The chain couples TRBV7-6 to TRBJ1-2; TRBD1 matches at 7 bases. The germline gives CDR1 SGHVS, CDR2 FNYEAQ. The CDR3 loop spans 14 amino acids. Trimming removed 2 bases from V and 3 bases from J; junction bases left unmatched: 3. The CDR3 coding sequence is TGTGCCAGCAGCTTATATCAGGGGGACTATGGCTACACCTTC. Translation: CASSLYQGDYGYTF.

CDR3 DNA: TGTGCCAGCAGTTACTCCGGGACAGATTACGAGCAGTACTTC. As protein: CASSYSGTDYEQYF. The chain links TRBV6-5 to TRBJ2-7, with 7 bases lining up with TRBD1. Trimming at V came to 0 bases and at J to 4 bases, leaving 3 bases not matched to a gene. The germline CDR1 and CDR2 sequences are MNHEY and SVGAGI. The CDR3 contains 14 residues.

The rearrangement uses TRBV7-9 and TRBJ2-2; 7 nucleotides line up with TRBD2. CDR1 and CDR2 from the germline V gene are SEHNR and FQNEAQ (reference sequence). The CDR3 sequence is 15 residues long. V trimming: 5 bases; J trimming: 5 bases; junction bases outside the gene matches: 8. The CDR3 region is CASSPREVGTGELFF. CDR3 in DNA: TGTGCCAGCAGCCCCCGGGAGGTGGGGACCGGGGAGCTGTTTTTT.

The CDR3 region has the DNA TGCGCCAGCAGCCAACCCGGGACTAGCGGGAGGGGAGGGGAGCAGTTCTTC. This encodes CASSQPGTSGRGGEQFF. The chain combines TRBV4-1 with TRBJ2-1; 16 bases map to TRBD2. The CDR3 is 17 amino acids. Germline CDR1 is MGHRA and CDR2 is YSYEKL. V lost 2 bases, J lost 10 bases, and 8 bases stayed unmatched.

In its sample, this clone was seen a few times. The gene calls are TRBV7-2 and TRBJ2-1; D possibly corresponds to TRBD1 (6 bases). Germline V gene sequence: CDR1 SGHTA, CDR2 FQGNSA. V gave up 0 bases and J gave up 6 bases, with 12 bases separating them. The CDR3 runs 15 residues. The CDR3 DNA is TGTGCCAGCAGCTTAGCTGTGACAGGAGGCAATGAGCAGTTCTTC. This gives the protein CASSLAVTGGNEQFF.

The rearrangement uses TRBV6-1 and TRBJ1-4; 7 positions agree with TRBD1. The CDR3 extends over 15 amino acids. V dropped 4 bases and J dropped 8; count of bases not matched to a gene: 10. The V gene's germline CDR1 is MNHNS and CDR2 SASEGT. Here the CDR3 reads CASSATGTEVEKLFF. The CDR3 DNA reads as TGTGCCAGCAGTGCCACCGGGACAGAGGTAGAAAAACTGTTTTTT.

The CDR3 nucleotides are TGCGCCAGCAGCCTTGGGACAGGCACTGAAGCTTTCTTT. Encoded protein: CASSLGTGTEAFF. The genes are TRBV4-1 and TRBJ1-1; 8 bases match TRBD1. There are 13 residues in the CDR3. Looked up from germline, CDR1 is MGHRA and CDR2 is YSYEKL. V trimming: 4 bases; J trimming: 4 bases; junction bases outside the gene matches: 2.

J is TRBJ1-3 and V is TRBV11-2, with D perhaps matching TRBD1 (6 bases). Trimming left V 4 bases short and J 2 bases short, with 12 bases between. The CDR3 totals 15 residues. Germline CDR1 and CDR2: SGHAT and FQNNGV. CDR3 nucleotide sequence: TGTGCCAGCAGCTCATACCAGGGGCCTGGAAACACCATATATTTT. Protein product: CASSSYQGPGNTIYF.